The 18 T cell receptor beta chains presented below share a single source sample, sequenced in a study of beta chain features in type 1 diabetes. The isolated RNA, all of it, was reverse transcribed, so expressed TCRB transcripts were what got sequenced. The data were produced by immunoSEQ multiplex PCR, yet TCRdb's version contains in-frame clones alone and is incomplete. Seen here are 160,000 or so clones, roughly 59% observed once, and the top ten hold around 0.096%. Study-level findings and limits: A moderate, significant TCRB CDR3 shortening appeared in type 1 diabetes across four CD4+ subsets.

The antigens these receptors bind are not known. Sequencing was performed on naive CD4+ T cells from blood. Every receptor here comes from a man aged 25-40 years with type 1 diabetes.

V and J are TRBV28 and TRBJ2-7; possible D gene TRBD1, 5 bases. This CDR3 spans 16 amino acids. Germline CDR1 reads MDHEN; CDR2 reads SYDVKM. The germline V and J ends were trimmed by 3 bases and 3 bases, with 18 bases remaining between them. In DNA, the CDR3 is TGTGCCAGCAGTTTTAGGTGGGGCGCGTCAGTCTACGAGCAGTACTTC. Its translation: CASSFRWGASVYEQYF.

This chain joins TRBV5-1 and TRBJ2-7; D is perhaps TRBD1 (6 bases). Trimming took off 2 bases at V and 3 bases at J, with 9 bases between the two ends. The CDR3 length is 13 residues. Per germline, CDR1 SGHRS and CDR2 YFSETQ. Written as DNA, the CDR3 is TGCGCCAGCAGCTTAATACAGGGCTACGAGCAGTACTTC. The encoded protein is CASSLIQGYEQYF. The full variable domain, rest sourced from reference TRBV5-1 and TRBJ2-7, is KAGVTQTPRYLIKTRGQQVTLSCSPISGHRSVSWYQQTPGQGLQFLFEYFSETQRNKGNFPGRFSGRQFSNSRSEMNVSTLELGDSALYLCASSLIQGYEQYFGPGTRLTVT.

V usage is TRBV28 and J usage is TRBJ2-3; the D is unclear. Trimming removed 10 bases at V and 2 bases at J, with 16 bases between. The CDR3 is made up of 14 amino acids. CDR1 MDHEN and CDR2 SYDVKM come from the germline V gene. CDR3 region: CATSSGATTDTQYF. CDR3 in DNA: TGTGCCACTTCGAGTGGAGCCACCACAGATACGCAGTATTTT.

This chain uses TRBV18 with TRBJ2-3; 13 bases fit TRBD2. J was trimmed by 1 base and V by 3 bases; bases with no gene match: 4. Germline V CDR1 and CDR2: KGHSH, LQKENI. The CDR3 loop spans 17 amino acids. The DNA of the CDR3 is TGTGCCAGCTCACCTTCCGGACTAGCGGGGGGCACAGATACGCAGTATTTT. Amino acids: CASSPSGLAGGTDTQYF.

The gene calls are TRBV18 and TRBJ2-1; D is ambiguous. The V gene's germline CDR1 is KGHSH and CDR2 LQKENI. CDR3 length: 17 amino acids. V lost 1 base to trimming and J lost 0 bases, with 13 bases between them. CDR3 bases: TGTGCCAGCTCACCACTAGTGGCACCGAGCTCCTACAATGAGCAGTTCTTC. Translation gives CASSPLVAPSSYNEQFF.

The V and J genes are TRBV2 and TRBJ2-2; no reliable D call. The CDR3 has 18 residues. Germline CDR1 SNHLY, CDR2 FYNNEI. Trimming took off 5 bases at V and 1 base at J, with 20 bases between the two ends. CDR3 sequence reads: CASSLRGTAPLNTGELFF. Written as DNA, the CDR3 is TGTGCCAGCAGTCTTAGAGGCACAGCGCCGTTGAACACCGGGGAGCTGTTTTTT.

The chain couples TRBV25-1 to TRBJ2-3; no firm D call. V dropped 3 bases and J dropped 1 base, with 8 bases sitting between them. In germline, CDR1 is MGHDK, CDR2 SYGVNS. This CDR3 has 14 amino acids. The CDR3 is CASSEPARTDTQYF. For the CDR3, the DNA is TGTGCCAGCAGTGAGCCGGCCCGCACAGATACGCAGTATTTT.

This clone appeared a single time. The V and J genes are TRBV9 and TRBJ2-3, with D unclear. This CDR3 region has 14 residues. Trimming pared 0 bases from V and 2 bases from J, leaving 7 bases between. Germline V gene sequence: CDR1 SGDLS, CDR2 YYNGEE. The CDR3 sequence is CASSVVDATDTQYF. The CDR3 bases are TGTGCCAGCAGCGTAGTTGACGCCACAGATACGCAGTATTTT.

This clone was seen more than once but under ten times. J is TRBJ2-5 and V is TRBV29-1, with TRBD1 matching over 7 bases. CDR1 and CDR2 (germline): SQVTM, ANQGSEA. V shed 7 bases, J shed 2 bases, and the junction held 4 bases outside the gene matches. The CDR3 is 12 residues long. CDR3: CSARDSQETQYF. DNA for the CDR3: TGCAGCGCAAGGGACAGTCAAGAGACCCAGTACTTC. Combining the CDR3 with reference TRBV29-1 and TRBJ2-5 gives the whole variable domain SAVISQKPSRDICQRGTSLTIQCQVDSQVTMMFWYRQQPGQSLTLIATANQGSEATYESGFVIDKFPISRPNLTFSTLTVSNMSPEDSSIYLCSARDSQETQYFGPGTRLLVL.

In this sample, this clone turned up a few times. This sequence joins TRBV19 and TRBJ1-2; 7 nucleotides line up with TRBD1. Germline assignment: CDR1 LNHDA and CDR2 SQIVND (reference sequence). Trimming removed 5 bases from V and 7 bases from J; junction bases left unmatched: 4. This CDR3 spans 12 amino acids. The CDR3 DNA follows: TGTGCCAGTAGTTGGACAGGATCTGGCTACACCTTC. This sequence encodes CASSWTGSGYTF. Variable domain in full (rest from reference TRBV19 and TRBJ1-2): DGGITQSPKYLFRKEGQNVTLSCEQNLNHDAMYWYRQDPGQGLRLIYYSQIVNDFQKGDIAEGYSVSREKKESFPLTVTSAQKNPTAFYLCASSWTGSGYTFGSGTRLTVV.

The chain combines TRBV25-1 with TRBJ2-2, with 10 positions matching TRBD1. The CDR3 has 15 residues. The ends lost 4 bases at V and 7 bases at J; junction bases unmatched: 6. CDR1 and CDR2 (germline): MGHDK, SYGVNS. CDR3 residues: CASSAGTGVIGELFF. The CDR3 DNA reads as TGTGCCAGCAGTGCAGGGACAGGGGTGATCGGGGAGCTGTTTTTT.

CDR3 amino acids: CATGTGVEKLFF. For the CDR3, the DNA is TGTGCAACCGGGACAGGGGTTGAAAAACTGTTTTTT. The chain recombines TRBV30 with TRBJ1-4; 10 nucleotides match TRBD1. Per germline, CDR1 GTSNPN and CDR2 SVGIG (reference sequence). The length of the CDR3 is 12 residues.

For this clone: The junction differs from germline at one of its ends, possibly a read error. The chain couples TRBV10-3 to TRBJ1-1; D remains ambiguous. CDR1 is ENHRY, CDR2 SYGVKD, per germline. This CDR3 is built from 11 residues. CDR3 sequence: CAISENSEAFF. CDR3 bases: TGTGCCATCAGTGAGAACAGTGAAGCTTTCTTT.

This chain links TRBV10-3 with TRBJ2-2; D call uncertain. The CDR3 runs to 14 residues. Germline-derived CDR1 and CDR2 are ENHRY and SYGVKD. Trimming took 4 bases from V and 3 from J, leaving 9 bases between them. For the CDR3, the DNA is TGTGCCATCAGTGGGATATCGGACACCGGGGAGCTGTTTTTT. Its translation is CAISGISDTGELFF.

This sequence joins TRBV6-6 and TRBJ1-4, with 9 bases that match TRBD1. Germline V gives CDR1 MNHNY, CDR2 SVGAGI (reference sequence). The length of the CDR3 is 14 residues. J lost 5 bases, V lost 6 bases, and 4 bases had no gene match. The DNA for the CDR3 is TGTGCCAGCAGCTCGGGACAGGGAAATGAAAAACTGTTTTTT. Encoded protein: CASSSGQGNEKLFF.

The J gene is TRBJ2-7, the V gene TRBV6-5, with D tentatively TRBD1 (6 bases). The germline V gene encodes CDR1 MNHEY and CDR2 SVGAGI. The CDR3 loop spans 12 amino acids. Trimming stripped 5 bases from V and 4 bases from J, with 9 bases between. The CDR3 loop is CASSVTGYEQYF. CDR3 DNA: TGTGCCAGCAGTGTAACAGGGTACGAGCAGTACTTC.

The count of this clone is one. V usage is TRBV7-9 and J usage is TRBJ2-7, with 7 positions matching TRBD1. Germline V gene lookup returns CDR1 SEHNR and CDR2 FQNEAQ (reference sequence). V trimming: 11 bases; J trimming: 2 bases; junction bases outside the gene matches: 6. The CDR3 runs to 12 residues. In DNA form, the CDR3 reads TGTGCCTCCGGGGACAGTACCTACGAGCAGTACTTC. Its protein product is CASGDSTYEQYF.

The chain combines TRBV30 with TRBJ1-2; D is undetermined. V lost 6 bases to trimming and J lost 8 bases, with 13 bases between them. The CDR3 consists of 11 residues. In germline, CDR1 is GTSNPN, CDR2 SVGIG (reference sequence). CDR3 DNA: TGTGCCTGCGCCCTTACTCAGGGCTACACCTTC. Amino acids: CACALTQGYTF.